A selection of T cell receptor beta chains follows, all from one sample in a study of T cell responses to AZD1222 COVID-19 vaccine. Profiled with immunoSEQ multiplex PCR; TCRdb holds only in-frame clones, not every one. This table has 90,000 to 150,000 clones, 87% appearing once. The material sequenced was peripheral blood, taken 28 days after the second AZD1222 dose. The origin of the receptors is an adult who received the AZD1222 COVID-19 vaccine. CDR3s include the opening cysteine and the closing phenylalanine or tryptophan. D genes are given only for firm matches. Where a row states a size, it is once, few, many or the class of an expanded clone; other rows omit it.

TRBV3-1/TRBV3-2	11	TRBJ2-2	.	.	TGTGCCAGCAGCCGAGTCGGGGAGCTGTTTTTT	CASSRVGELFF
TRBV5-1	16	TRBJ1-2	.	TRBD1	TGCGCCAGCAGCGCCACAGGGGATTACATTAACTATGGCTACACCTTC	CASSATGDYINYGYTF
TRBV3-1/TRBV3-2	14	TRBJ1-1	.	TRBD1	TGTGCCAGCAGCCCGCGGGACAGGAACACTGAAGCTTTCTTT	CASSPRDRNTEAFF
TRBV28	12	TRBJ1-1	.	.	TGTGCCAGCAGTTGGGTGGGTCTTGGAGCTTTCTTT	CASSWVGLGAFF
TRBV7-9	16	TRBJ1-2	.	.	TGTGCCAGCAGCGTCGGGGTTTACCAGCTAGGGCGCGGCTACACCTTC	CASSVGVYQLGRGYTF
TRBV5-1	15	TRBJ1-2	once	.	TGCGCCAGCAGCCCCCTTGGGGGAACTAACTATGGCTACACCTTC	CASSPLGGTNYGYTF
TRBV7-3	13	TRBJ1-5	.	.	TGTGCCAGCAGCCAAGGCCCCAATCAGCCCCAGCATTTT	CASSQGPNQPQHF
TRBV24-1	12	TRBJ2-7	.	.	TGTGCCACCAGTGATTACGGAGAAGAGCAGTACTTC	CATSDYGEEQYF
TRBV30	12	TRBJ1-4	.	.	TGTGCCTGGAGGGGGGCCGGTGAAAAACTGTTTTTT	CAWRGAGEKLFF
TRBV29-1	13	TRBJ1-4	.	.	TGCAGCGCCGCGCGGGCGGGTGGTGAAAAACTGTTTTTT	CSAARAGGEKLFF
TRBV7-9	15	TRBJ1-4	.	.	TGTGCCAGCAGCTTAGGGGGAACCGTTAATGAAAAACTGTTTTTT	CASSLGGTVNEKLFF
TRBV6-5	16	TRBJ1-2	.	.	TGTGCCAGCAGTTACGATGATCCTACAGGGAGGTATGGCTACACCTTC	CASSYDDPTGRYGYTF
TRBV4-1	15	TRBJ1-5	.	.	TGCGCCAGCAGCCCTCGGGAGGTTAGCAATCAGCCCCAGCATTTT	CASSPREVSNQPQHF
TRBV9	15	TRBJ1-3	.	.	TGTGCCAGCAGCGTAGCTCAGGGTGGTGGAAACACCATATATTTT	CASSVAQGGGNTIYF
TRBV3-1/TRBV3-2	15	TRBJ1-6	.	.	TGTGCCAGCAGCCTTTTAGGCTCCCCGGGTTCACCCCTCCACTTT	CASSLLGSPGSPLHF
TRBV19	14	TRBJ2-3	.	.	TGTGCCAGTAGTACCGACCTCAGCACAGATACGCAGTATTTT	CASSTDLSTDTQYF
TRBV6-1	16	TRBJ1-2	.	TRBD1	TGTGCCAGCAGTGATAGGGACAGGGATTTAACGAGTGGCTACACCTTC	CASSDRDRDLTSGYTF
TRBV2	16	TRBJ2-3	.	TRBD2	TGTGCCAGCAGTGCGGGGCTAGCGGGGGGACGAGATACGCAGTATTTT	CASSAGLAGGRDTQYF
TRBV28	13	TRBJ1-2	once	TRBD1	TGTGCCAGCAGCCGGGACAGGATTTATGGCTACACCTTC	CASSRDRIYGYTF
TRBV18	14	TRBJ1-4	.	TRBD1	TGTGCCAGCTGTTGGACAGGGGATAATGAAAAACTGTTTTTT	CASCWTGDNEKLFF
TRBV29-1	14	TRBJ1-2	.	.	TGCAGCGTTGGATCGAACAGTCCCGTTGCGGGCTACACCTTC	CSVGSNSPVAGYTF
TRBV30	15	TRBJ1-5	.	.	TGTGCCGGGGGTTGGGGGGCCTATAGCAATCAGCCCCAGCATTTT	CAGGWGAYSNQPQHF
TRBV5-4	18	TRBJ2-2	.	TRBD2	TGTGCCAGCAGCCTAACTTTTAATTACTGGGGGGGCACCGGGGAGCTGTTTTTT	CASSLTFNYWGGTGELFF
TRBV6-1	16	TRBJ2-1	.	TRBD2	TGTGCCAGCAGTGAAGATGGCGGGGGGGCGTTGGATGAGCAGTTCTTC	CASSEDGGGALDEQFF
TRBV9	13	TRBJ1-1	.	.	TGTGCCAGCAGCCTCGGGGCCGGGGGAGAAGCTTTCTTT	CASSLGAGGEAFF
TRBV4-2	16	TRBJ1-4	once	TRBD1	TGTGCCAGCAGCCTCCCAGGGACAGCAACTAATGAAAAACTGTTTTTT	CASSLPGTATNEKLFF
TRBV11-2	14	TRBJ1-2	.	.	TGTGCCAGCAGCTTAGTTTCTGGGGCGGTTGGCTACACCTTC	CASSLVSGAVGYTF
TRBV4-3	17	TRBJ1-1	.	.	TGCGCCAGCAGCCCAAAACCTATGGACAGCCTGAACACTGAAGCTTTCTTT	CASSPKPMDSLNTEAFF
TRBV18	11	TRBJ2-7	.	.	TGTGCCAGCTCACCCGCGGCTGAGCAGTACTTC	CASSPAAEQYF
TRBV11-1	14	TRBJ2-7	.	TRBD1	TGTGCCAGCAGCTTAGGCGGGACAGGGGGCGAGCAGTACTTC	CASSLGGTGGEQYF
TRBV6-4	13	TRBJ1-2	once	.	TGTGCCAGCAGCCGGGGAGGGAACTATGGCTACACCTTC	CASSRGGNYGYTF
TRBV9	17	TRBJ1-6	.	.	TGTGCCAGCAGCCCCACGGGGGGGGCGCAGAGTAATTCACCCCTCCACTTT	CASSPTGGAQSNSPLHF
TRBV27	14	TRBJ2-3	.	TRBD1	TGTGCCAGCAGGCCCAGGGGGCGAACAGATACGCAGTATTTT	CASRPRGRTDTQYF
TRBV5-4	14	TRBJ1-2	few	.	TGTGCCAGCAGCGTCCGGGGGCGAGGCTATGGCTACACCTTC	CASSVRGRGYGYTF
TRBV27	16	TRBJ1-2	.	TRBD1	TGTGCCAGCAGTCCCCGGACAGGGGGCTTGAACTATGGCTACACCTTC	CASSPRTGGLNYGYTF
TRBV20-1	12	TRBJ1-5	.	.	TGCAGTGCTAGTTTCGGAGATCAGCCCCAGCATTTT	CSASFGDQPQHF
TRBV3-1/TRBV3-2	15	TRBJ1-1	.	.	TGTGCCAGCAGCCAAGAGTCCAGCGTGATCACTGAAGCTTTCTTT	CASSQESSVITEAFF
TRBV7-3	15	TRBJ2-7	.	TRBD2	TGTGCCAGCAGCTTATCGGCTAGCGGGGTGGACGAGCAGTACTTC	CASSLSASGVDEQYF
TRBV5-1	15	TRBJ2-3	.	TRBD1	TGCGCCAGCAGCTTGGTGGGACAGGGATCAGATACGCAGTATTTT	CASSLVGQGSDTQYF
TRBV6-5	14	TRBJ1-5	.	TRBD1	TGTGCCAGCAGTTTCCAGGGGGCGGGTCAGCCCCAGCATTTT	CASSFQGAGQPQHF